The clone carrying this T cell receptor (beta chain) has a handful of counts. The antigen is not known. Artificial thymic organoids aggregated human hematopoietic stem and progenitor cells with human DLL1-expressing MS5 murine stromal cells. Residual T cells were removed by FACS sorting CD34+CD3- progenitor cells before seeding the organoids. Sorted CD3+TCRalphabeta+CD8 single positive cells from organoids and thymus were used for RNA. Total RNA came from around 40,000 to 200,000 sorted cells. This sample stems from a study of T cells generated in artificial thymic organoids. Notes on the study in general: No Valpha or Vbeta usage skew appeared in organoid-derived T cells. Thymic and blood naive CD8 cells had diversity comparable to organoid-derived ones.

Separate semi-nested PCRs amplified TCRalpha and TCRbeta libraries using constant-region reverse primers in TRAC or TRBC. Via MiXCR, TCRdb re-called the 5' RACE reads, giving one row per CDR3 protein. Of 7,500 to 9,000 distinct CDR3 sequences listed, 20% to 30% were seen once; the top ten hold roughly 3%. Germline V gene data show CDR1 as SGHRS and CDR2 as YFSETQ. This CDR3 is 15 amino acids long. Trimming stripped 2 bases from V and 4 bases from J, with 15 bases between. This clonotype was sampled from a human donor who gave cord blood stem cells for thymic organoid culture, a cardiac surgery patient who gave postnatal thymus, or a blood donor (not recorded which). V gene TRBV5-1 combines with J gene TRBJ1-2; possibly TRBD1 for D (5 bases). Material: naive CD8+ T cells grown in artificial thymic organoids from cord blood stem and progenitor cells. As to subset: CD3+TCRalphabeta+CD8SP T cells; for blood, CD45RO-CCR7+ naive CD8+ T cells. CDR3 DNA sequence: TGCGCCAGCAGCTTCTGGGGCGTTCGCCGCTATGGCTACACCTTC. Translated, it gives CASSFWGVRRYGYTF.